This T cell receptor (beta chain) is drawn from a study of shared clonotypes between healthy human individuals. The study, taken as a whole, reports: Researchers found naive subsets generally carried larger estimated richness than memory subsets.

The naive CD8 population came from CD45RO-negative cells selected for CCR7, without terminally differentiated effector memory CD45RA+ cells. To note about this clone: Its cognate antigen is unknown.

Per the authors' pipeline: Filtering differed because ImmunoSEQ produced junction-only sequences that carried no quality scores. Assay: immunoSEQ multiplex PCR; the TCRdb copy retains only in-frame clones and omits some. D and trimming were read from the DNA, whereas the V and J calls and clone size are those reported in that table. The sample holds about 820,000 clones; approximately 92% are singletons and the top ten take around 24%. There are 12 residues in the CDR3. V was pared by 6 bases and J by 11 bases, with 14 bases between. CDR1 and CDR2 (germline): MNHEY, SVGAGI. The receptor's source is a man younger than 45 in good health. The chain joins TRBV6-5 to TRBJ2-1; perhaps D is TRBD1 or TRBD2 (7 bases each). Sequencing input: naive CD8+ T cells sorted from blood. The CDR3 spells CASSQGGPQQFF. DNA of the CDR3: TGTGCCAGCAGCCAGGGGGGGCCCCAGCAGTTCTTC.